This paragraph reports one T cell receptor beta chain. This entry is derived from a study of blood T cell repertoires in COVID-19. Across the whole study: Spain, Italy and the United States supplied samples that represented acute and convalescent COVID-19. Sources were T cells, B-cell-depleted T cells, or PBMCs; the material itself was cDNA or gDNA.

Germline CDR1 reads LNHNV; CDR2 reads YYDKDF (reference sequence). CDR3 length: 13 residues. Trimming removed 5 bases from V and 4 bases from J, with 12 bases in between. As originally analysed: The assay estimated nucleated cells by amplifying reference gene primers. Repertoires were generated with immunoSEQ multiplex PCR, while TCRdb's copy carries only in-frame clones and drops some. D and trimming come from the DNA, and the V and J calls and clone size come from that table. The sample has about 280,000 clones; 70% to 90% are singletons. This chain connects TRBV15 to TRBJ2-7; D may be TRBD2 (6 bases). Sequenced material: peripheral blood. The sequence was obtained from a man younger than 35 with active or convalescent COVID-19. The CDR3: CATSQGTLYEQYF. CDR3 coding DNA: TGTGCCACCAGCCAAGGGACTCTTTACGAGCAGTACTTC.